A selection of T cell receptor beta chains follows, all from one sample in a study of shared clonotypes between healthy human individuals. Assay: immunoSEQ multiplex PCR; the TCRdb copy retains only in-frame clones and omits some. The sample holds roughly 100,000 clones, approximately 70% seen once. Sample: memory CD8+ T cells sorted from blood. The source of these receptors is a woman aged 30 to 39 in good health. The CDR3 runs from the conserved cysteine through the conserved F or W. D genes are given only for firm matches. Rows may omit the clone size; those that give it use once, few, many or a size class.

j_call d_call clone_size v_call cdr3_nt cdr3_aa
TRBJ2-6 . . TRBV15 TGTGCCACCAGCTACGACACAAGTTCTGGGGCCAACGTCCTGACTTTC CATSYDTSSGANVLTF
TRBJ2-7 . once TRBV2 TGTGCCAGCAGTGAAAAGGGCGCCTACGAGCAGTACTTC CASSEKGAYEQYF
TRBJ2-5 TRBD1 . TRBV28 TGTGCCAGCAGCACTAAACAGGGGAAAGAGACCCAGTACTTC CASSTKQGKETQYF
TRBJ2-1 TRBD1 many TRBV30 TGTGCCTGGAGGGCGCTGACGGGACAGAATGAGCAGTTCTTC CAWRALTGQNEQFF
TRBJ1-1 TRBD1 many TRBV5-6 TGTGCCAGCAGCGGGACAGGGGTCTTCAACACTGAAGCTTTCTTT CASSGTGVFNTEAFF
TRBJ2-1 . . TRBV11-2 TGTGCCAGCAGCTTAGTTCCCCCGCAGTTCTTC CASSLVPPQFF
TRBJ2-7 TRBD1 few TRBV13 TGTGCCAGCAGCTTCAACAGGGGGGACTTCGTCGAGCAGTACTTC CASSFNRGDFVEQYF
TRBJ2-7 TRBD2 . TRBV19 TGTGCCAGTAGGCGACTAGCGGAGTCCTACGAGCAGTACTTC CASRRLAESYEQYF
TRBJ2-6 . . TRBV15 TGTGCCACCAGCAGAGATACATCCTCTGGGGCCAACGTCCTGACTTTC CATSRDTSSGANVLTF
TRBJ2-5 . . TRBV28 TGTGCCAGCAGTTTTTTCAGCAGGACGGAGACCCAGTACTTC CASSFFSRTETQYF
TRBJ2-7 . . TRBV5-1 TGCGCCAGCAGCTTGGAACCAGGGGAGACCTACGAGCAGTACTTC CASSLEPGETYEQYF
TRBJ1-2 . once TRBV15 TGTGCCACCAGCAAGTACGTCCCTAATGGCTACACCTTC CATSKYVPNGYTF
TRBJ2-4 . . TRBV28 TGTGCCAGCAGTTTGGAGGGGCGCATAAACATTCAGTACTTC CASSLEGRINIQYF
TRBJ1-5 . . TRBV11-3 TGTGCCAGCAGCACGGGTCTTAATCAGCCCCAGCATTTT CASSTGLNQPQHF
TRBJ1-5 TRBD1 . TRBV5-8 TGTGCCAGCAGCTTGGGCCAGGGGGTGGATCAGCCCCAGCATTTT CASSLGQGVDQPQHF
TRBJ2-3 . many TRBV6-6 TGTGCCAGTGATCCTTCCGAGGACGGCGGCACTGCGCAGTATTTT CASDPSEDGGTAQYF
TRBJ1-1 . many TRBV7-9 TGTGCCAGCAGCTTTGGGGTGTCTGAAGCTTTCTTT CASSFGVSEAFF
TRBJ1-1 . . TRBV7-8 TGTGCCAGCAGCTTAGAGGTGGTCGGGAACACTGAAGCTTTCTTT CASSLEVVGNTEAFF
TRBJ2-5 TRBD1 . TRBV11-2 TGTGCCAGCAGCGAAATTGGGACAGCCCAAGAGACCCAGTACTTC CASSEIGTAQETQYF
TRBJ1-3 . . TRBV9 TGTGCCAGCACACAAGGCGACCCGACTGGAAACACCATATATTTT CASTQGDPTGNTIYF
TRBJ2-1 TRBD2 . TRBV6-4 TGTGCCAGCAGTGAATTAGCGGGAGGGCTTAGTGGTGAGCAGTTCTTC CASSELAGGLSGEQFF
TRBJ1-1 . . TRBV7-6 TGTGCCAGCAGCTCACTAGGGCTTGAAGCTTTCTTT CASSSLGLEAFF
TRBJ1-2 . . TRBV7-9 TGTGCCAGCAGCTTAGGACAAAACTATGGCTACACCTTC CASSLGQNYGYTF
TRBJ2-3 . . TRBV5-5 TGTGCCAGCAGCTTGGGGGCGGTAGATCATACGCAGTATTTT CASSLGAVDHTQYF
TRBJ2-2 . . TRBV11-2 TGTGCCAGCAGCCTGGGACCGCTGATGAGCCGAACCGGGGAGCTGTTTTTT CASSLGPLMSRTGELFF
TRBJ1-2 . . TRBV19 TGTGCCAGTAGTATTGGCTGGGGAGGCTACACCTTC CASSIGWGGYTF
TRBJ2-7 . once TRBV4-2 TGTGCCAGCAGCCAAGGGCCTAGCTCCTACGAGCAGTACTTC CASSQGPSSYEQYF
TRBJ2-5 . . TRBV10-1 TGCGCCAGCCAATTTCAGGGATCAGAGACCCAGTACTTC CASQFQGSETQYF
TRBJ1-5 . . TRBV28 TGTGCCAGCAGGCCCCGGCGTGAGGATCAGCCCCAGCATTTT CASRPRREDQPQHF
TRBJ2-7 TRBD2 . TRBV5-6 TGTGCCAGCAGTTCAGCTAGCGGGAGTTCTTACGAGCAGTACTTC CASSSASGSSYEQYF
TRBJ1-3 . . TRBV6-6 TGTGCCAGCAGTTCCACCACAGGAAACACCATATATTTT CASSSTTGNTIYF
TRBJ2-3 . once TRBV6-1 TGTGCCAGCAGTGAAGGGACAGAAATCACAGATACGCAGTATTTT CASSEGTEITDTQYF
TRBJ2-7 TRBD2 few TRBV7-9 TGTGCCAGCAGCCCCCCCCTTTGGACTAGCGCGAGCTACGAGCAGTACTTC CASSPPLWTSASYEQYF
TRBJ2-7 . . TRBV27 TGTGCCAGCAGTTTATCGAAGGACTACGAGCAGTACTTC CASSLSKDYEQYF
TRBJ2-2 TRBD2 many TRBV7-9 TGTGCCAGCAGCGAAACTAGCGGGATGAGGACCGGGGAGCTGTTTTTT CASSETSGMRTGELFF
TRBJ2-7 . . TRBV6-4 TGTGCCAGCAGTCCCGGAGGGGAATACGAGCAGTACTTC CASSPGGEYEQYF
TRBJ1-5 TRBD1 . TRBV2 TGTGCCAGCAGTGCGTCAGGGGGCAGGAATCAGCCCCAGCATTTT CASSASGGRNQPQHF
TRBJ2-5 . . TRBV2 TGTGCCAGCAGGAGAACATCCCAAGAGACCCAGTACTTC CASRRTSQETQYF
TRBJ1-5 . many TRBV7-8 TGTGCCAGCAGCCCACTCGCTGGTATTAGCAATCAGCCCCAGCATTTT CASSPLAGISNQPQHF
TRBJ1-2 . once TRBV11-2 TGTGCCAGCAGCTTCGGGGCAACAAGAAAGACCTATGGCTACACCTTC CASSFGATRKTYGYTF
TRBJ2-6 . . TRBV30 TGTGCCTGGACTAGACAGACGGGGGAGAGGGGGGCCAACGTCCTGACTTTC CAWTRQTGERGANVLTF
TRBJ1-2 . . TRBV7-2 TGTGCCAGCAGCTTAGGCTCGGGCACGGTAGGTGGCTACACCTTC CASSLGSGTVGGYTF
TRBJ2-6 TRBD2 many TRBV6-4 TGTGCCAGCAGTGAGACTAGCGGGAGTGGGGCCAACGTCCTGACTTTC CASSETSGSGANVLTF
TRBJ1-1 . . TRBV2 TGTGCCAGCTCTTTTGCAGGGAGTAGGTTGAACACTGAAGCTTTCTTT CASSFAGSRLNTEAFF
TRBJ2-7 TRBD2 . TRBV6-1 TGTGCCAGCATTATTAGCGGGAGTACACACGAGCAGTACTTC CASIISGSTHEQYF
TRBJ2-1 . . TRBV5-1 TGCGCCAGCAGCCCCGTATGGGCGAGGTCGTATGAGCAGTTCTTC CASSPVWARSYEQFF
TRBJ2-1 . . TRBV5-1 TGCGCCAGCACGCTAGAGCTTTCCTACAATGAGCAGTTCTTC CASTLELSYNEQFF
TRBJ2-1 . large TRBV28 TGTGCCAGCAGTTACTTAAATGAGCAGTTCTTC CASSYLNEQFF
TRBJ2-2 . . TRBV4-1 TGCGCCAGCAGCCACCGTCCCTCCGCCGGGGAGCTGTTTTTT CASSHRPSAGELFF
TRBJ2-7 TRBD1 . TRBV28 TGTGCCAGCAGTCCCGGGGACAGGGCCGCCTACGAGCAGTACTTC CASSPGDRAAYEQYF
TRBJ2-5 . few TRBV2 TGTGCCAGCACTGGGTACCAAGAGACCCAGTACTTC CASTGYQETQYF
TRBJ2-2 TRBD1 . TRBV7-9 TGTGCCAGCAGTTCGCCGGGACAGGGGAACACCGGGGAGCTGTTTTTT CASSSPGQGNTGELFF
TRBJ2-5 . once TRBV15 TGTGCCACCAGCAGAGACAGGGGTGGCTCAGAGACCCAGTACTTC CATSRDRGGSETQYF
TRBJ2-5 . . TRBV7-8 TGTGCCAGCAGCTTAGTGCGGAGACAGCAAGAGACCCAGTACTTC CASSLVRRQQETQYF
TRBJ2-6 . . TRBV28 TGTGCCAGCAGTTATCACAGCTCTGCCTCTGGGGCCAACGTCCTGACTTTC CASSYHSSASGANVLTF
TRBJ2-3 . few TRBV9 TGTGCCAGCAGCGGCGGGGCCGATACGCAGTATTTT CASSGGADTQYF
TRBJ1-6 TRBD1 . TRBV6-4 TGTGCCAGCAGCCCCGGGACAGATCCTTCACCCCTCCACTTT CASSPGTDPSPLHF
TRBJ1-3 . . TRBV14 TGTGCCAGCAGCCAAGTACACTCTGGAAACACCATATATTTT CASSQVHSGNTIYF
TRBJ2-3 . . TRBV21-1 TGTGCCAGCAGCCGACGGACTAGCGGGGAGGTTGTACATACGCAGTATTTT CASSRRTSGEVVHTQYF